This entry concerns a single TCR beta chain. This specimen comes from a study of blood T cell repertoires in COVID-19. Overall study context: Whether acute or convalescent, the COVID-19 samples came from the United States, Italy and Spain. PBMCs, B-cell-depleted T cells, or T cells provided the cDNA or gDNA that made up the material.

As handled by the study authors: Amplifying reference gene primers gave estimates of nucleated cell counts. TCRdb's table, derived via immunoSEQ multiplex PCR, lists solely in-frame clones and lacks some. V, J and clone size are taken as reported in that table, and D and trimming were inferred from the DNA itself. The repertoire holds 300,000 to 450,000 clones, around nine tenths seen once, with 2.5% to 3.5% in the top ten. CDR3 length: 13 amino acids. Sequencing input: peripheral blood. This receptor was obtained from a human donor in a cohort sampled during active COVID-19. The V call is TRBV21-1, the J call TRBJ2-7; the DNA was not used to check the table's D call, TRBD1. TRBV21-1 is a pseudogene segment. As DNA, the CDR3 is TGTGCCAGCAGTCTGACAGGGGGCGGCGAGCAGTACTTC. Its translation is CASSLTGGGEQYF.